These 6 T cell receptor beta chains were sequenced from one sample in a study of blood T cells in healthy people across ages. For the second PCR, which ran for roughly 7 to 11 cycles, a sample-barcoded 5' primer and a J-beta primer mix were used. TCRdb itself ran the 5' RACE reads through MiXCR, one entry per CDR3 protein. The sample lists about 1.5 million distinct CDR3 sequences; under 55% were seen once. The source material was blood. The receptors here all came from a woman under 30 in good health.

The J gene is TRBJ2-7, the V gene TRBV28, with D uncertain. The CDR3 runs to 15 residues. Germline-derived CDR1 and CDR2 are MDHEN and SYDVKM. Deletions cut 5 bases from V and 5 bases from J, with 19 bases between. In DNA, the CDR3 is TGTGCCAGCAGTCCCTCGACGGGTTTCCAGAACGAGCAGTACTTC. It translates to CASSPSTGFQNEQYF.

The CDR3 sequence: CASSLSLGPYYNEQFF. DNA for the CDR3: TGTGCCAGCAGTTTATCACTGGGCCCTTACTACAATGAGCAGTTCTTC. The chain combines TRBV27 with TRBJ2-1; D unresolved. Trimming left V 0 bases short and J 3 bases short, with 12 bases between. Germline V gives CDR1 MNHEY, CDR2 SMNVEV (reference sequence). This CDR3 contains 16 residues.

The table lists this clonotype with a few counts. This chain links TRBV4-2 with TRBJ1-2; TRBD1 matches 7 bases. From germline, CDR1 is LGHNA and CDR2 YNFKEQ. This CDR3 is built from 17 residues. V shed 1 base, J shed 1 base, and the junction held 9 bases outside the gene matches. CDR3: CASSQGTGRDYNYGYTF. The CDR3 DNA follows: TGTGCCAGCAGCCAAGGGACAGGTCGAGACTATAACTATGGCTACACCTTC.

This clonotype came up a few times. The gene calls are TRBV2 and TRBJ2-5; no firm D call. This CDR3 is built from 14 residues. Per the germline V gene, CDR1 is SNHLY and CDR2 is FYNNEI. The ends were cut back, 3 bases at V and 3 bases at J, with 11 bases in the middle. CDR3 residues: CASSEVLAEETQYF. The CDR3 DNA is TGTGCCAGCAGTGAGGTTTTGGCCGAAGAGACCCAGTACTTC.

The chain links TRBV25-1 to TRBJ2-5; 13 nucleotides agree with TRBD2. With V trimmed by 5 bases and J by 8 bases, 8 bases remained unmatched. Germline lookup yields CDR1 MGHDK and CDR2 SYGVNS. This CDR3 is built from 15 residues. This CDR3 is CASSYQGLAGSTQYF. The DNA of the CDR3 is TGTGCCAGCAGTTATCAGGGACTAGCGGGGTCAACCCAGTACTTC. The full variable domain, with the rest looked up from reference TRBV25-1 and TRBJ2-5, is EADIYQTPRYLVIGTGKKITLECSQTMGHDKMYWYQQDPGMELHLIHYSYGVNSTEKGDLSSESTVSRIRTEHFPLTLESARPSHTSQYLCASSYQGLAGSTQYFGPGTRLLVL.

This clonotype was found a few times. The chain uses TRBV7-9 and TRBJ2-1; D not resolved. There are 14 residues in the CDR3. The germline CDR1 and CDR2 sequences are SEHNR and FQNEAQ (reference sequence). V lost 0 bases and J 5 bases, leaving 8 bases between the germline ends. This chain's CDR3 is CASSLAAGDNEQFF. The CDR3 DNA is TGTGCCAGCAGCTTAGCGGCAGGAGACAATGAGCAGTTCTTC.